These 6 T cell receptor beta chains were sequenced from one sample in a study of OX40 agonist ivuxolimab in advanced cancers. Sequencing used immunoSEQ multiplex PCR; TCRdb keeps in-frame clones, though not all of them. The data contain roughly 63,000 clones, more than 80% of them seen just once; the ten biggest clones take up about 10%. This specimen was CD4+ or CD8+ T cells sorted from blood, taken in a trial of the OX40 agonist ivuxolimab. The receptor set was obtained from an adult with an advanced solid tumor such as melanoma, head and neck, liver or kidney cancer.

CDR3 sequence reads: CASSLRPGNYGYTF. The CDR3 DNA is TGTGCCAGCAGCTTGAGGCCAGGAAACTATGGCTACACCTTC. The V and J genes are TRBV5-6 and TRBJ1-2, with D unclear. Germline V CDR1 and CDR2: SGHDT, YYEEEE. Between the trimmed V and J ends, which lost 1 base and 2 bases, there was a span of 9 bases. The CDR3 consists of 14 residues.

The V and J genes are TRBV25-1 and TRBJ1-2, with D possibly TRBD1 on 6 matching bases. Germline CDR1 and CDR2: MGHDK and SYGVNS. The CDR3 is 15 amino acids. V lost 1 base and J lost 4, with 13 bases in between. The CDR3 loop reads CASSESFGQIYGYTF. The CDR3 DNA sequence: TGTGCCAGCAGTGAATCGTTCGGACAGATCTATGGCTACACCTTC.

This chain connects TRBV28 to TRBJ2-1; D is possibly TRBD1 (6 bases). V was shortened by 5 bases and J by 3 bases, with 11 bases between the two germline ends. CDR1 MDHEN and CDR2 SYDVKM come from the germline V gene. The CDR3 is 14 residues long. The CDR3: CASSPGQNYNEQFF. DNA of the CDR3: TGTGCCAGCAGTCCGGGACAAAACTACAATGAGCAGTTCTTC.

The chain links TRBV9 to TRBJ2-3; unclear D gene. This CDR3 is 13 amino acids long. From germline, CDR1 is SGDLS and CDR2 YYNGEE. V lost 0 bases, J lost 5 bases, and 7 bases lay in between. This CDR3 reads CASSVATEDTQYF. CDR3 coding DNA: TGTGCCAGCAGCGTAGCTACGGAAGATACGCAGTATTTT.

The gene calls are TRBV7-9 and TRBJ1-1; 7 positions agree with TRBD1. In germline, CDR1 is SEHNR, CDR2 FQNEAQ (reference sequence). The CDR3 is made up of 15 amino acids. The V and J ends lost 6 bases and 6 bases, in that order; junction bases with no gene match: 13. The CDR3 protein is CASRYLSGGSPEAFF. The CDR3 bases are TGTGCCAGCAGGTATCTTTCAGGGGGGAGTCCTGAAGCTTTCTTT.

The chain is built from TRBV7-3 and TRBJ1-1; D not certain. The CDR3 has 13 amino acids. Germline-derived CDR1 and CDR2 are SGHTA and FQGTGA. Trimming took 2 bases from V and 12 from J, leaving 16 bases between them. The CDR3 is CASSLARGPQSFF. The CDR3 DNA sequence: TGTGCCAGCAGCTTAGCGAGAGGGCCCCAGTCTTTCTTT.